This entry describes one T cell receptor (beta chain). Trimming stripped 7 bases from V and 5 bases from J, with 15 bases between. The CDR3 has 13 residues. Germline V gene data show CDR1 as SGHRS and CDR2 as YFSETQ. This entry is derived from a study of shared clonotypes between healthy human individuals. Produced via immunoSEQ multiplex PCR; TCRdb's table is partial and in-frame only. The sample contains approximately 97,000 clones, roughly two thirds of which appear only once. The sequence was collected from a man aged 25 to 40 in good health. The chain couples TRBV5-1 to TRBJ2-5; either TRBD1 or TRBD2 may supply D (6 bases each). The sample taken for sequencing was memory CD8+ T cells sorted from blood. Sample subset: CD45RO+ cells pooled with CCR7-negative TemRA cells. CDR3 in amino acids: CASARGHRETQYF. The CDR3 nucleotides read TGCGCCAGCGCTCGGGGGCATAGGGAGACCCAGTACTTC. The full variable domain, rest sourced from reference TRBV5-1 and TRBJ2-5, is KAGVTQTPRYLIKTRGQQVTLSCSPISGHRSVSWYQQTPGQGLQFLFEYFSETQRNKGNFPGRFSGRQFSNSRSEMNVSTLELGDSALYLCASARGHRETQYFGPGTRLLVL.